Below, 11 T cell receptor beta chains from the same sample are listed, as sequenced in a study of post-analysis software for immune sequencing data. Whole-study findings and limits: There were roughly 5 TRBV segments more frequent in patients than controls, and TRBV5-6, TRBV5-1 and TRBV20-1 were among them.

These TCRs' antigens remain unknown. Prepared libraries of TCR beta cDNA carried unique molecular identifiers. A single record per CDR3 protein comes from TCRdb applying MiXCR to the PCR reads. This repertoire shows around 500,000 distinct CDR3 sequences, around 36% found once; its top ten account for approximately 6%. The sequenced sample was blood. These receptors came from a girl aged 2 to 17 with multiple sclerosis.

The chain couples TRBV29-1 to TRBJ2-7; 7 nucleotides match TRBD2. CDR1 and CDR2 from the germline V gene are SQVTM and ANQGSEA. The CDR3 consists of 15 residues. V dropped 2 bases and J dropped 0; count of bases not matched to a gene: 7. CDR3 nucleotides: TGCAGCGTTGAAAGGCCAGCGGGGAGCTCCTACGAGCAGTACTTC. Amino acids: CSVERPAGSSYEQYF.

This clonotype was detected a few times. The chain uses TRBV3-1 and TRBJ1-5, with D unresolved. This CDR3 contains 15 residues. CDR1 is LGHDT, CDR2 YNNKEL, per germline (reference sequence). Trimming removed 4 bases from V and 2 bases from J, with 12 bases in between. Here the CDR3 DNA reads TGTGCCAGCAGCCCCCGGCCTTCCGGCAATCAGCCCCAGCATTTT. Protein: CASSPRPSGNQPQHF.

The gene calls are TRBV6-1 and TRBJ2-7, with 9 bases lining up with TRBD1. The CDR3 consists of 15 residues. The germline CDR1 and CDR2 sequences are MNHNS and SASEGT. With 5 bases clipped from V and 0 bases from J, the junction kept 5 bases outside the gene matches. Written as DNA, the CDR3 is TGTGCCAGCAGTACCACAGGGGGCCCCTCCTACGAGCAGTACTTC. It encodes CASSTTGGPSYEQYF.

This clonotype was counted only a few times. V usage is TRBV29-1 and J usage is TRBJ2-2; no clear D gene. Germline V gives CDR1 SQVTM, CDR2 ANQGSEA. V was pared by 4 bases and J by 1 base, with 7 bases between. This CDR3 is built from 13 residues. Here the CDR3 reads CSVVQKNTGELFF. CDR3 nucleotides: TGCAGCGTTGTGCAGAAGAACACCGGGGAGCTGTTTTTT.

This clonotype has a handful of counts. The J gene is TRBJ2-7, the V gene TRBV12-3 or TRBV12-4; 7 bases align to TRBD1. V shed 1 base, J shed 9 bases, and the junction held 0 bases outside the gene matches. CDR3 size: 11 residues. CDR3 bases: TGTGCCAGCAGTTTAGGGGACAGGCAGTACTTC. It encodes CASSLGDRQYF.

The gene calls are TRBV2 and TRBJ2-3; D could derive from TRBD1 or TRBD2 (5 bases each). The CDR3 covers 14 residues. Germline CDR1 is SNHLY and CDR2 is FYNNEI. V shed 4 bases and J shed 0 bases, with 8 bases lying between them. CDR3 nucleotides: TGTGCCAGCAGTGGTTGGGGGAGCACAGATACGCAGTATTTT. It encodes CASSGWGSTDTQYF.

This clonotype was detected ten times or more. The chain couples TRBV24-1 to TRBJ2-5; 11 positions agree with TRBD2. With V trimmed by 1 base and J by 2 bases, 2 bases remained unmatched. This CDR3 has 16 amino acids. Germline V gives CDR1 KGHDR, CDR2 SFDVKD. CDR3 sequence: CATSDFLAGGQETQYF. CDR3 sequence (DNA): TGTGCCACCAGTGATTTCCTAGCGGGGGGACAAGAGACCCAGTACTTC.

J is TRBJ2-1 and V is TRBV29-1, with TRBD2 as a possible D gene (6 bases). CDR1 SQVTM and CDR2 ANQGSEA come from the germline V gene. The CDR3 is 14 residues long. CDR3 residues: CNVPRAGSYNEQFF. The CDR3 DNA reads as TGCAACGTCCCCCGAGCGGGCTCCTACAATGAGCAGTTCTTC.

The CDR3: CASSQGVVAGYEQYF. The CDR3 coding sequence is TGCGCCAGCAGCCAAGGGGTGGTAGCGGGGTACGAGCAGTACTTC. This sequence joins TRBV4-1 and TRBJ2-7, with TRBD2 matching over 8 bases. CDR3 length: 15 residues. CDR1 is MGHRA and CDR2 is YSYEKL in the germline V gene. Trimming took 1 base from V and 4 from J; bases not matched to a gene: 6.

This clonotype was seen many times. The genes are TRBV29-1 and TRBJ2-7, with D possibly TRBD1 on 5 matching bases. With 6 bases removed from V and 4 bases from J, the gap between germline ends came to 10 bases. This CDR3 has 11 residues. Germline values: CDR1 SQVTM, CDR2 ANQGSEA. CDR3 DNA sequence: TGCAGCGTACTTGGACATTACGAGCAGTACTTC. This sequence encodes CSVLGHYEQYF.

This clonotype was seen only a few times. The chain has TRBV9 and TRBJ2-3, with no clear D. V was cut by 0 bases and J by 2 bases, with 16 bases left in between. This CDR3 region has 17 residues. Germline assignment: CDR1 SGDLS and CDR2 YYNGEE. CDR3 sequence: CASSVGADVRYTDTQYF. CDR3 in DNA: TGTGCCAGCAGCGTAGGTGCGGATGTCAGATACACAGATACGCAGTATTTT.